Below are 10 T cell receptor beta chains sequenced from a single sample in a study of T-cell memory formation after mild COVID-19. Via MiXCR, TCRdb re-called the 5' RACE reads, giving one row per CDR3 protein. The repertoire holds more than 300,000 distinct CDR3 sequences, 20% seen once, with roughly 21% in the top ten. Sequencing was done on a sample of PBMCs or a T cell subset sorted from them (not recorded which). The receptors originated from a young man who had mild COVID-19 (a few samples of this study predate the infection). Cell type and time point are not known.

To note about this clonotype: This clone may be a read error of a much larger clone one base away. V and J are TRBV5-1 and TRBJ2-5; the D gene is possibly TRBD2 (5 bases). This CDR3 spans 15 amino acids. The V end was cut by 6 bases, the J end by 2 bases, with 17 bases between. Per germline, CDR1 SGHRS and CDR2 YFSETQ. CDR3: CASMRWWTPQETQYF. CDR3 DNA: TGCGCCAGCATGCGATGGTGGACTCCGCAAGAGACCCAGTACTTC. Full variable domain (remainder filled in from reference TRBV5-1 and TRBJ2-5): KAGVTQTPRYLIKTRGQQVTLSCSPISGHRSVSWYQQTPGQGLQFLFEYFSETQRNKGNFPGRFSGRQFSNSRSEMNVSTLELGDSALYLCASMRWWTPQETQYFGPGTRLLVL.

The chain recombines TRBV4-1 with TRBJ2-1, with 9 bases that match TRBD1. V lost 3 bases to trimming and J lost 6 bases; unmatched junction nucleotides: 6. The CDR3 is 15 amino acids. Germline CDR1 reads MGHRA; CDR2 reads YSYEKL. CDR3 in DNA: TGCGCCAGCAGCCAGGGGGGACAGGGTATCAATGAGCAGTTCTTC. It codes for CASSQGGQGINEQFF.

The chain links TRBV7-2 to TRBJ2-3; D might be TRBD2 (6 bases). Per the germline V gene, CDR1 is SGHTA and CDR2 is FQGNSA. CDR3 length: 14 residues. Trimming pared 5 bases from V and 4 bases from J, leaving 13 bases between. Here the CDR3 DNA reads TGTGCCAGCAGCCCCACCGGAGGGGCAGATACGCAGTATTTT. Its translation: CASSPTGGADTQYF.

The V call is TRBV10-3, the J call TRBJ1-1, with D unclear. The CDR3 covers 14 residues. Trimming took 9 bases from V and 0 from J, leaving 14 bases between them. Germline CDR1 is ENHRY and CDR2 is SYGVKD. The CDR3 DNA is TGTGCCATAACGGACGGATTGATGAACACTGAAGCTTTCTTT. This encodes CAITDGLMNTEAFF.

The chain carries TRBV7-2 and TRBJ1-6, with TRBD1 matching over 7 bases. Germline-derived CDR1 and CDR2 are SGHTA and FQGNSA. The junction had 9 bases not matched to a gene; V was cut back by 1 base and J by 15 bases. The CDR3 consists of 14 residues. CDR3 sequence: CASSLGGDSKVLHF. For the CDR3, the DNA is TGTGCCAGCAGCTTAGGCGGGGACAGTAAGGTCCTCCACTTT. Drawing the rest from reference TRBV7-2 and TRBJ1-6, the complete variable domain is GAGVSQSPSNKVTEKGKDVELRCDPISGHTALYWYRQSLGQGLEFLIYFQGNSAPDKSGLPSDRFSAERTGGSVSTLTIQRTQQEDSAVYLCASSLGGDSKVLHFGNGTRLTVT.

J is TRBJ2-4 and V is TRBV4-3; the D gene could be TRBD1 or TRBD2 (5 bases each). V gave up 6 bases and J gave up 12 bases, with 21 bases separating them. Germline V gene data show CDR1 as LGHNA and CDR2 as YSLEER. CDR3 size: 14 residues. For the CDR3, the DNA is TGCGCCAGCAGTCTTCATGGGACGGGCAACCCTCAGTACTTC. Its protein is CASSLHGTGNPQYF.

In this sample, this clonotype turned up a few times. This chain connects TRBV7-9 to TRBJ2-5, with D perhaps matching TRBD1 (5 bases). The CDR3 loop spans 13 amino acids. Per germline, CDR1 SEHNR and CDR2 FQNEAQ (reference sequence). V was shortened by 4 bases and J by 7 bases, with 13 bases between the two germline ends. The CDR3 sequence: CASSWGSSGTQYF. The CDR3 DNA reads TGTGCCAGCAGCTGGGGCTCCTCGGGGACCCAGTACTTC.

There are a few counts of this clonotype. V usage is TRBV10-3 and J usage is TRBJ1-2; D ambiguous. V dropped 5 bases and J dropped 3 bases, with 7 bases sitting between them. The germline CDR1 and CDR2 sequences are ENHRY and SYGVKD. The CDR3 sequence is 12 residues long. The CDR3 nucleotides read TGTGCCATCAGTACAGTGGACTATGGCTACACCTTC. This codes for CAISTVDYGYTF.

J is TRBJ1-1 and V is TRBV9; 10 bases match TRBD1. The CDR3 has 16 residues. With V trimmed by 4 bases and J by 1 base, 7 bases remained unmatched. Germline-derived CDR1 and CDR2 are SGDLS and YYNGEE. The CDR3: CASSTRDRGWNTEAFF. The CDR3 DNA follows: TGTGCCAGCAGCACCCGGGACAGGGGATGGAACACTGAAGCTTTCTTT.

The chain recombines TRBV2 with TRBJ1-5, with 10 bases fitting TRBD1. The CDR3 has 16 residues. CDR1 and CDR2 from the germline V gene are SNHLY and FYNNEI. The trim removed 3 bases at V and 5 bases at J, leaving 7 bases unmatched. The CDR3 DNA is TGTGCCAGCAGTGATTCGGGACAGGGGAAGGATCAGCCCCAGCATTTT. Translation gives CASSDSGQGKDQPQHF.